These T cell receptor beta chains were read from a single sample in a study of blood T cell repertoires in COVID-19. Sequencing was performed with immunoSEQ multiplex PCR; in TCRdb, only in-frame clones are kept and a portion is missing. The sample shows 200,000 to 250,000 clones, around 80% of them seen only once. Material for sequencing was peripheral blood. These receptors were taken from a woman in her 70s with acute or convalescent COVID-19. Both conserved end residues are part of each CDR3. The D gene is left open where the match is weak. Size values are once, few and many counts, or a class for expanded clones, and some rows have none.

d_call: -
j_call: TRBJ1-2
clone_size: once
v_call: TRBV4-2
cdr3_aa: CASSQDLRGNYGYTF
cdr3_nt: TGTGCCAGCAGCCAAGATCTTCGGGGAAACTATGGCTACACCTTC

d_call: TRBD1
j_call: TRBJ2-3
clone_size: -
v_call: TRBV27
cdr3_aa: CARRVTGTGVFPTDTQYF
cdr3_nt: TGTGCCAGGAGAGTGACCGGGACAGGGGTTTTCCCCACAGATACGCAGTATTTT

d_call: -
j_call: TRBJ1-6
clone_size: -
v_call: TRBV6-4
cdr3_aa: CASSEAGKDNSPLHF
cdr3_nt: TGTGCCAGCAGTGAGGCAGGGAAGGATAATTCACCCCTCCACTTT

d_call: TRBD1
j_call: TRBJ2-1
clone_size: few
v_call: TRBV7-6
cdr3_aa: CASSRTGQGNEQFF
cdr3_nt: TGTGCCAGCAGCCGGACAGGGCAGGGCAATGAGCAGTTCTTC

d_call: -
j_call: TRBJ1-5
clone_size: -
v_call: TRBV30
cdr3_aa: CAWSVTGDQPQHF
cdr3_nt: TGTGCCTGGAGTGTGACAGGAGATCAGCCCCAGCATTTT

d_call: TRBD1
j_call: TRBJ2-5
clone_size: -
v_call: TRBV10-3
cdr3_aa: CAISADRLGLGETQYF
cdr3_nt: TGTGCCATCAGTGCGGACAGGCTTGGTTTGGGGGAGACCCAGTACTTC

d_call: TRBD1
j_call: TRBJ2-1
clone_size: -
v_call: TRBV28
cdr3_aa: CASSSIRGQGIDEQFF
cdr3_nt: TGTGCCAGCAGTTCCATCCGGGGACAGGGAATCGATGAGCAGTTCTTC

d_call: -
j_call: TRBJ2-2
clone_size: few
v_call: TRBV30
cdr3_aa: CAWFEQGLTGELFF
cdr3_nt: TGTGCCTGGTTCGAGCAGGGACTCACCGGGGAGCTGTTTTTT

d_call: -
j_call: TRBJ2-2
clone_size: -
v_call: TRBV19
cdr3_aa: CASSPTGTQNTGELFF
cdr3_nt: TGTGCCAGTAGCCCAACCGGGACTCAGAACACCGGGGAGCTGTTTTTT

d_call: TRBD2
j_call: TRBJ2-7
clone_size: -
v_call: TRBV27
cdr3_aa: CASSFPPSGKAYEQYF
cdr3_nt: TGTGCCAGCAGTTTCCCCCCTAGCGGGAAGGCCTACGAGCAGTACTTC

d_call: -
j_call: TRBJ2-1
clone_size: -
v_call: TRBV15
cdr3_aa: CATSTEGSDYNEQFF
cdr3_nt: TGTGCCACCAGCACGGAGGGTAGCGACTACAATGAGCAGTTCTTC